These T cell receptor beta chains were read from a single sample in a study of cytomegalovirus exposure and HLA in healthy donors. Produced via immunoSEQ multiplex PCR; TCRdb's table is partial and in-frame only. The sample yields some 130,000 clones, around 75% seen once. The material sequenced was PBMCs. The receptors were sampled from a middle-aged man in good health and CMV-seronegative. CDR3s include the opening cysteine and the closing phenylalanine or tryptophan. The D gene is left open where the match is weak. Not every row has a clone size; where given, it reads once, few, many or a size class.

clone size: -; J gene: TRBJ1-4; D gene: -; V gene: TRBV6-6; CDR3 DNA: TGTGCCAGCACTACGCACGGCGGCCTTAATGAAAAACTGTTTTTT; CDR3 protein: CASTTHGGLNEKLFF
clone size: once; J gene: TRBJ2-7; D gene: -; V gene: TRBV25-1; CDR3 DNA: TGTGCCAGCAGCGCCCAAGGCGGGGAGCTCGAGCAGTACTTC; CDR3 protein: CASSAQGGELEQYF
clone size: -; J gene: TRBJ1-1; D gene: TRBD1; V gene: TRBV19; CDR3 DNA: TGTGCCAGTAGCGCGTTGCAGGGGGCGGGTAGCACTGAAGCTTTCTTT; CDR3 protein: CASSALQGAGSTEAFF
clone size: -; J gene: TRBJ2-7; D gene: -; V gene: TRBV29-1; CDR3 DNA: TGCAGCGTTGAGGGTAGCACCAACGAGCAGTACTTC; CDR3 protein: CSVEGSTNEQYF
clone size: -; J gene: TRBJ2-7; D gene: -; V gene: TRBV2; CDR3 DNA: TGTGCCAGCAGCAGACAGGTCTTCTACGAGCAGTACTTC; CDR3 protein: CASSRQVFYEQYF
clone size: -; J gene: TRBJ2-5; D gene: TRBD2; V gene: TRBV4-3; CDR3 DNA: TGCGCCAGCAGCCAAATCTTTCATGGGGGAGGAGCGGGGGAGACCCAGTACTTC; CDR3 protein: CASSQIFHGGGAGETQYF
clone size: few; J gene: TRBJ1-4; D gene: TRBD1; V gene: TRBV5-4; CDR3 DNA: TGTGCCAGCAGCGGGGGGCGAAGAGGGACAGAAAATGAAAAACTGTTTTTT; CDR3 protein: CASSGGRRGTENEKLFF
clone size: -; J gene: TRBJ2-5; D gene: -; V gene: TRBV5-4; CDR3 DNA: TGTGCCAGCAGCTTGGGTACGCGGGGAACTCAAGAGACCCAGTACTTC; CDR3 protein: CASSLGTRGTQETQYF
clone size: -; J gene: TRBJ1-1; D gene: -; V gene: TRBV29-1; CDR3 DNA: TGCAGCTCTGCCACCGGGAACACTGAAGCTTTCTTT; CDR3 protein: CSSATGNTEAFF
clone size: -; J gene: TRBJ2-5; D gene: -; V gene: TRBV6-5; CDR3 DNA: TGTGCCAGCAGCGCCCGCGTCCAAGAGACCCAGTACTTC; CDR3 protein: CASSARVQETQYF
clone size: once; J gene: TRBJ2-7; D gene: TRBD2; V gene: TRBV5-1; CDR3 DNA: TGCGCCAGCAGCTTGCGAGGACTAGCGGGGGACTACGAGCAGTACTTC; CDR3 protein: CASSLRGLAGDYEQYF
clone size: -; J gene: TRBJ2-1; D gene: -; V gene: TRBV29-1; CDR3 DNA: TGCAGCGCCGTTACAAGTAATGAGCAGTTCTTC; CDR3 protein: CSAVTSNEQFF
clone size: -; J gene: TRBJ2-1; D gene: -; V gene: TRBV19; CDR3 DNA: TGTGCCAGTAGTCCGGGAAGCTCCTACAATGAGCAGTTCTTC; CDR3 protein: CASSPGSSYNEQFF
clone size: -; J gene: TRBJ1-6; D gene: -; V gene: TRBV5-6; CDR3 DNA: TGTGCCAGCAGCTTAGCGCAGGGTGGGTATTCACCCCTCCACTTT; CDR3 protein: CASSLAQGGYSPLHF
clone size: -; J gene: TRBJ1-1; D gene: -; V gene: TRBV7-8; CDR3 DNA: TGTGCCAGCAGGTATCGGGGGAACACTGAAGCTTTCTTT; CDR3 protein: CASRYRGNTEAFF
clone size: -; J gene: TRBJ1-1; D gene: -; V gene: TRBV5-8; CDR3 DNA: TGTGCCAGCAGCTTGGGAGGCGGTTATCACACTGAAGCTTTCTTT; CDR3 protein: CASSLGGGYHTEAFF
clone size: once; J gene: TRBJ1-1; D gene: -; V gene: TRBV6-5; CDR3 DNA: TGTGCCAGCAGTACCCCTCAGAGGGTGGGAGCTTTCTTT; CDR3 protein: CASSTPQRVGAFF
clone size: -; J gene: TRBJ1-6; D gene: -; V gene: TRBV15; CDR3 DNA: TGTGCCACCAGCAGAGGGAGCAGTGACTCCTATAATTCACCCCTCCACTTT; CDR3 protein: CATSRGSSDSYNSPLHF
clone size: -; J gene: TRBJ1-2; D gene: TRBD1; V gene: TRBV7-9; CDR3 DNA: TGTGCCAGCAGCTTCCCGACAGGGGGGCAAGGCTACACCTTC; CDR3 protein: CASSFPTGGQGYTF
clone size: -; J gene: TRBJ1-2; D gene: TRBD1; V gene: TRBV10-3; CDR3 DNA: TGTGCCATCAGTGAGTCGGGGACAGGGGGCCCGATTCGTGGCTACACCTTC; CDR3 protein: CAISESGTGGPIRGYTF
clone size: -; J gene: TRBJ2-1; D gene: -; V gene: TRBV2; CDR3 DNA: TGTGCCAGTCACTGGGGGGTGGAAAATGAGCAGTTCTTC; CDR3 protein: CASHWGVENEQFF
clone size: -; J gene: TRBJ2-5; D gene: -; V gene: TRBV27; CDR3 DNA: TGTGCCAGCAGTTTAGTAATTGAGGAGACCCAGTACTTC; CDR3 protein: CASSLVIEETQYF
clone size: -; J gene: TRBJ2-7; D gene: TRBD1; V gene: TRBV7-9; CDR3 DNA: TGTGCCAGCAGCCCCGGACAGGGCCCCTACGAGCAGTACTTC; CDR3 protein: CASSPGQGPYEQYF
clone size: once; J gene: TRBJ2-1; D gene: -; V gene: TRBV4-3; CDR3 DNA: TGCGCCAGCAGCCGGACCCCCGGAGGTCAAGAGCAGTTCTTC; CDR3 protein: CASSRTPGGQEQFF
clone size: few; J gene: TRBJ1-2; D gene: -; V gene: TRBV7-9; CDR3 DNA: TGTGCCAGCAGTACAGGGCCGGTGAGGTATGGCTACACCTTC; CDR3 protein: CASSTGPVRYGYTF
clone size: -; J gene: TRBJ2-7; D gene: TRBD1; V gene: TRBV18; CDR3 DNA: TGTGCCAGCTCACCACCGACAGGGGGCTACGAGCAGTACTTC; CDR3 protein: CASSPPTGGYEQYF
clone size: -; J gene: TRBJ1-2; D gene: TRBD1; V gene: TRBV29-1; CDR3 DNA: TGCAGCGCCCCGGGACAGGGGCAGAACTATGGCTACACCTTC; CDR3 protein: CSAPGQGQNYGYTF
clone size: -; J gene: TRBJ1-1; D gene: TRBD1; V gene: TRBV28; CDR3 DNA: TGTGCCAGCAGTTTACCGGACAGGGACACTGAAGCTTTCTTT; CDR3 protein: CASSLPDRDTEAFF
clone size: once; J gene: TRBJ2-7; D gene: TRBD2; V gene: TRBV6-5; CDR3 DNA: TGTGCCAGCAAACGGACTAGCGGGAGTACTGTCGAGCAGTACTTC; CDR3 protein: CASKRTSGSTVEQYF
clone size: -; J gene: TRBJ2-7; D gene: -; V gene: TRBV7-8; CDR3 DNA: TGTGCCAGCAGCTGGTTTGGAGTAGATGGCTACGAGCAGTACTTC; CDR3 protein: CASSWFGVDGYEQYF
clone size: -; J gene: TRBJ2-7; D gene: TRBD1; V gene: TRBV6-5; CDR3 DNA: TGTGCCAGCACCAGGACAGGGGGCTACGAGCAGTACTTC; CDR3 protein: CASTRTGGYEQYF
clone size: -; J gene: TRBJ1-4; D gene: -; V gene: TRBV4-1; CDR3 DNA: TGCGCCAGCAGCCAGAGTACAGACGGTAATGAAAAACTGTTTTTT; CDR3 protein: CASSQSTDGNEKLFF
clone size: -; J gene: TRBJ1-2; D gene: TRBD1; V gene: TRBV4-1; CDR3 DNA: TGCGCCAGCAGCCAAGGGACAGGACGCTACACCTTC; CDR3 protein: CASSQGTGRYTF
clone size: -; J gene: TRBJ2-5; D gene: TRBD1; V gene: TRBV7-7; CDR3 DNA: TGTGCCAGCAGCATCGACAGGGATAGGGAGACCCAGTACTTC; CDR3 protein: CASSIDRDRETQYF
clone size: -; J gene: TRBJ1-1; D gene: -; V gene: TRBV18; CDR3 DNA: TGTGCCAGCTCAGCAACAGGGATCACTGAAGCTTTCTTT; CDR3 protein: CASSATGITEAFF
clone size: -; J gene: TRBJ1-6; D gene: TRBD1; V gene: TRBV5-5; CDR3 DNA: TGTGCCAGCGCTGGACAGGGGGCTTTTAATAATTCACCCCTCCACTTT; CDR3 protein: CASAGQGAFNNSPLHF
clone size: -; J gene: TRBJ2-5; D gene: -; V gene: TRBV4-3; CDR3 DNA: TGCGCCAGCAGCCAAGATGCAGACGAGGGCCAAGAGACCCAGTACTTC; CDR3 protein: CASSQDADEGQETQYF
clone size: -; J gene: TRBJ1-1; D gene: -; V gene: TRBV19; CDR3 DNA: TGTGCCAGTAGTATGGCCCCGGCAGGGTCTGAAGCTTTCTTT; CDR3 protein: CASSMAPAGSEAFF
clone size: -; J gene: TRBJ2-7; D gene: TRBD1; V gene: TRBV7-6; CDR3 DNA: TGTGCCAGCAGCGCAGACAGGGCCTACGAGCAGTACTTC; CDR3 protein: CASSADRAYEQYF
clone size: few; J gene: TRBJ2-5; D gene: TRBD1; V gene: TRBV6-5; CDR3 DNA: TGTGCCAGCACCGGCCAGGGGGCAGGGGAAGAGACCCAGTACTTC; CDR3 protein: CASTGQGAGEETQYF
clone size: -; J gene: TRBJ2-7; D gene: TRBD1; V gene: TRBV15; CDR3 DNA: TGTGCCACCAGCAGATATGGGACAGAGACCTACGAGCAGTACTTC; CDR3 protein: CATSRYGTETYEQYF
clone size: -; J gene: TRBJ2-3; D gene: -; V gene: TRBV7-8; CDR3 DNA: TGTGCCAGCAGCTTAACCCCACAGGGCACGCAGTATTTT; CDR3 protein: CASSLTPQGTQYF
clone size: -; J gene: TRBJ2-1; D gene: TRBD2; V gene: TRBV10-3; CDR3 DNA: TGTGCCATCACTAGCGGGGGGTACAATGAGCAGTTCTTC; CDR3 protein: CAITSGGYNEQFF
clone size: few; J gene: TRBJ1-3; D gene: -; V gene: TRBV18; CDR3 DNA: TGTGCCAGCTCACCACAAGGAGACGGAAACACCATATATTTT; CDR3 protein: CASSPQGDGNTIYF
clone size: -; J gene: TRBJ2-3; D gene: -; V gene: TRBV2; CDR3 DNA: TGTGCCAGCGGTGCCGGTCCGGGACGAGGGGGAACAGATACGCAGTATTTT; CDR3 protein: CASGAGPGRGGTDTQYF
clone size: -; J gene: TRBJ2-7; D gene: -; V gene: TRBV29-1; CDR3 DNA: TGCAGCGTCGAGTTCGCGTACGAGCAGTACTTC; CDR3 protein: CSVEFAYEQYF
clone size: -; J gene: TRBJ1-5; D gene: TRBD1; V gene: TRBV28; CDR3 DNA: TGTGCCAGCAGTCCAGGGACAGGGGAACAGCCCCAGCATTTT; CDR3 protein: CASSPGTGEQPQHF
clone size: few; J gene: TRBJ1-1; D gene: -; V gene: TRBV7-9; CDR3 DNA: TGTGCCAGCAGCCCACCCGGGTTTTACACTGAAGCTTTCTTT; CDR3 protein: CASSPPGFYTEAFF